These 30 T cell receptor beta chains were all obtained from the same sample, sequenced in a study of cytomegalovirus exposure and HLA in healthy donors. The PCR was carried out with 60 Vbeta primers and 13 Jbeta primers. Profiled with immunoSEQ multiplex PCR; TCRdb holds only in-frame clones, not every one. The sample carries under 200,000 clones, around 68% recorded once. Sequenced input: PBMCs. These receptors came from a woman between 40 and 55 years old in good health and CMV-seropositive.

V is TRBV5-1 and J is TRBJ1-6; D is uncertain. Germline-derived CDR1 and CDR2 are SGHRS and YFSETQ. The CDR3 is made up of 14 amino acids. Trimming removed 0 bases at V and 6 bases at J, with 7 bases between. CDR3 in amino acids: CASSLDSVNSPLHF. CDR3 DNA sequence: TGCGCCAGCAGCTTGGATTCAGTTAATTCACCCCTCCACTTT.

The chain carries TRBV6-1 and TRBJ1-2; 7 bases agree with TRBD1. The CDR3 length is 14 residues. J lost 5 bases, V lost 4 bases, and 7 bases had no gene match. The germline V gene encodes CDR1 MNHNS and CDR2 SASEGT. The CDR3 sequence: CASSVPTGPYGYTF. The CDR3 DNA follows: TGTGCCAGCAGTGTCCCGACAGGGCCTTATGGCTACACCTTC.

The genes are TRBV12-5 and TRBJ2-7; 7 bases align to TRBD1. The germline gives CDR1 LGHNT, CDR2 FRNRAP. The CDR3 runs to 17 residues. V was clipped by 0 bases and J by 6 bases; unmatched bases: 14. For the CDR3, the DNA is TGTGCTAGTGGTTTGGTACTTTCAGGCAGGGGGTCGGGCGAGCAGTACTTC. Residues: CASGLVLSGRGSGEQYF.

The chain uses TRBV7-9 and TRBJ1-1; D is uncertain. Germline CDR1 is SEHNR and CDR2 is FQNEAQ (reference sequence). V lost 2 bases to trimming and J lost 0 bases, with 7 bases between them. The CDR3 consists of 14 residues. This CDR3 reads CASSLSAVNTEAFF. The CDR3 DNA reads TGTGCCAGCAGCTTATCTGCGGTGAACACTGAAGCTTTCTTT.

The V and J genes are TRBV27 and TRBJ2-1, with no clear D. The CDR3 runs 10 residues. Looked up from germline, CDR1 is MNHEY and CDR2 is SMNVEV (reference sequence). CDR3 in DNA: TGTGCGAATTGGAGCTCGGAGCAGTTCTTC. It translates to CANWSSEQFF.

The CDR3 is CASSLTGDYEQYF. CDR3 bases: TGCGCCAGCAGCCTGACGGGTGACTACGAGCAGTACTTC. This sequence joins TRBV5-1 and TRBJ2-7; no clear D gene. The CDR3 loop spans 13 amino acids. Per the germline V gene, CDR1 is SGHRS and CDR2 is YFSETQ. Trimming stripped 4 bases from V and 3 bases from J, with 11 bases between.

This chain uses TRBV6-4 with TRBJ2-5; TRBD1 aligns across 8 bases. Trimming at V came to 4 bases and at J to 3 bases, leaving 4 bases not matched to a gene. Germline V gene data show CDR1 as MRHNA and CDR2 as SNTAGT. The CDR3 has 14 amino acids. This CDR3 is CASSGRGQKETQYF. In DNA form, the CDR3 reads TGTGCCAGCAGTGGCAGGGGGCAGAAAGAGACCCAGTACTTC.

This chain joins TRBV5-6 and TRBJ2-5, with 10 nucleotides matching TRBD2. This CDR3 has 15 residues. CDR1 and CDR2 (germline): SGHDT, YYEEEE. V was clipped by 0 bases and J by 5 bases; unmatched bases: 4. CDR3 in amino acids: CASSLASGSGETQYF. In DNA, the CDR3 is TGTGCCAGCAGCTTGGCTAGCGGGAGCGGCGAGACCCAGTACTTC.

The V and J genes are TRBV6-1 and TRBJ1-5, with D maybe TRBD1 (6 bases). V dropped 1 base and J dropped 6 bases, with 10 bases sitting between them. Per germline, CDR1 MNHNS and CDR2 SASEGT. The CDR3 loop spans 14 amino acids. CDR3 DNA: TGTGCCAGCAGTGAAGGGGAGGGGGGTCAGCCCCAGCATTTT. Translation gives CASSEGEGGQPQHF.

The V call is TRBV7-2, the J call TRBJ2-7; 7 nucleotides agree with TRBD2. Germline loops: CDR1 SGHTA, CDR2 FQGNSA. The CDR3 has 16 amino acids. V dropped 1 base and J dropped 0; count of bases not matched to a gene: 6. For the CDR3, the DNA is TGTGCCAGCAGCTTAGGGGTGGGGGGGAGCTCCTACGAGCAGTACTTC. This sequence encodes CASSLGVGGSSYEQYF.

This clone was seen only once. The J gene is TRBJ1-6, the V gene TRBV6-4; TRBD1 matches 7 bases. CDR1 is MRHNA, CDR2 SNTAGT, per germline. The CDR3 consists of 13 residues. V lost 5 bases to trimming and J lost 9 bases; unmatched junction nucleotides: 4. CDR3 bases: TGTGCCAGCAGTAACACAGGGGTTTCACCCCTCCACTTT. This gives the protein CASSNTGVSPLHF.

Written as DNA, the CDR3 is TGTGCCAGCAGCCCCCTAGCGGGAGTCGGCGAGACCCAGTACTTC. Translated: CASSPLAGVGETQYF. J is TRBJ2-5 and V is TRBV4-2, with 10 nucleotides matching TRBD2. V gave up 4 bases and J gave up 5 bases; unmatched junction bases: 7. Germline V gene sequence: CDR1 LGHNA, CDR2 YNFKEQ. CDR3 length: 15 residues.

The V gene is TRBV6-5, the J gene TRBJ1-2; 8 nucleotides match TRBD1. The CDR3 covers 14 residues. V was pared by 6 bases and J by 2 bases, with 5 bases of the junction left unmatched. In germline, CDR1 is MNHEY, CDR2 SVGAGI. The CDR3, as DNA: TGTGCCAGCAGGGAAGCAGGGGGCAACTATGGCTACACCTTC. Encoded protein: CASREAGGNYGYTF.

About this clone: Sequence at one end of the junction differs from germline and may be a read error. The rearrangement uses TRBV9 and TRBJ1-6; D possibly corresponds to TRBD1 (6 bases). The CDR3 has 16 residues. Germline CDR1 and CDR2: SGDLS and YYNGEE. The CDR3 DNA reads TGTGCCAGCAGCCCAAGGGGGGGAGCCCGGGATTCACCCCTCAACTTT. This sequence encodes CASSPRGGARDSPLNF.

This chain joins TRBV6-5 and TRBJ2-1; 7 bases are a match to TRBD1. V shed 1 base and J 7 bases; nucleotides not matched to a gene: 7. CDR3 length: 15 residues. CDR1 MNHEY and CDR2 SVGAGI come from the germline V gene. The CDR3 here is CASSYYRQGRNEQFF. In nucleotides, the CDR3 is TGTGCCAGCAGTTACTACCGACAGGGCCGGAATGAGCAGTTCTTC.

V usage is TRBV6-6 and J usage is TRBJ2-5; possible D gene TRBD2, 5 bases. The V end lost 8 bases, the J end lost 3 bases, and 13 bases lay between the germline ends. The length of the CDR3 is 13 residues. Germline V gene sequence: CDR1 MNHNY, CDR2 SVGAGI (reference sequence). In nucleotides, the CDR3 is TGTGCCAGCGGGCGGGTGATGGAAGAGACCCAGTACTTC. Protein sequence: CASGRVMEETQYF.

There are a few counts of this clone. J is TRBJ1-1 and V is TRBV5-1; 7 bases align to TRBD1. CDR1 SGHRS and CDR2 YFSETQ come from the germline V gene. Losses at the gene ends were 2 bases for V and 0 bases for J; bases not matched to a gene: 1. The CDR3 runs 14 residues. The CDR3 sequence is CASSFDRVNTEAFF. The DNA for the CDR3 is TGCGCCAGCAGCTTTGACAGGGTGAACACTGAAGCTTTCTTT.

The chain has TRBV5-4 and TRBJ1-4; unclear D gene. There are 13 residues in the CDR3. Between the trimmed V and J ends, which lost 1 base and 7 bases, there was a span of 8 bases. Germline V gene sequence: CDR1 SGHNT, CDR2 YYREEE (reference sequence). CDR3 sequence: CASSLPGAEKLFF. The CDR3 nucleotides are TGTGCCAGCAGCTTGCCAGGTGCTGAAAAACTGTTTTTT.

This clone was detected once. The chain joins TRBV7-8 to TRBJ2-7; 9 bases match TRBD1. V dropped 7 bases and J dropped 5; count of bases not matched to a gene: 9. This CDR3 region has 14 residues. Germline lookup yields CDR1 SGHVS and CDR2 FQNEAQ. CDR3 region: CASTIPGTGNEQYF. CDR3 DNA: TGTGCCAGCACTATCCCCGGGACAGGGAACGAGCAGTACTTC.

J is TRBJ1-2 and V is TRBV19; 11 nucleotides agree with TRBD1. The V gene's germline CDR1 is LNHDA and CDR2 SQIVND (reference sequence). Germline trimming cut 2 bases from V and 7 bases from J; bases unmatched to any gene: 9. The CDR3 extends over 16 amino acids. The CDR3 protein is CASSIPRMDRGLGYTF. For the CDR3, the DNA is TGTGCCAGTAGTATACCTCGGATGGACAGGGGGCTTGGCTACACCTTC.

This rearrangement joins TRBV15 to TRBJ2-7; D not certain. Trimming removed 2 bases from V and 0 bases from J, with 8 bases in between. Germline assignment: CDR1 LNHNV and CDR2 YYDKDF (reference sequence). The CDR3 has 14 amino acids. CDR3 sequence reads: CATSRYGPSYEQYF. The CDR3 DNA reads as TGTGCCACCAGCAGATATGGGCCCTCCTACGAGCAGTACTTC. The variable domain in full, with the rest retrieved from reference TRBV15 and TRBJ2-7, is DAMVIQNPRYQVTQFGKPVTLSCSQTLNHNVMYWYQQKSSQAPKLLFHYYDKDFNNEADTPDNFQSRRPNTSFCFLDIRSPGLGDTAMYLCATSRYGPSYEQYFGPGTRLTVT.

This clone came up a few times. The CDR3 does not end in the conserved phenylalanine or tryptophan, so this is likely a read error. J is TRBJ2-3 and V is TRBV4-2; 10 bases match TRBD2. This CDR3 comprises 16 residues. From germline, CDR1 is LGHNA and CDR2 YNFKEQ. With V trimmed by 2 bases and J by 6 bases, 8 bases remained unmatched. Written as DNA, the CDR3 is TGTGCCAGCAGCCAAATGGTAGCGGGGGGCGGGGATACGCAGTATTCT. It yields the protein CASSQMVAGGGDTQYS.

The CDR3 region is CASSLGASSGNTIYF. DNA for the CDR3: TGTGCCAGCAGTTTAGGGGCGAGCTCTGGAAACACCATATATTTT. The chain recombines TRBV28 with TRBJ1-3, with D possibly being TRBD1 (5 bases). Trimming left V 2 bases short and J 0 bases short, with 8 bases between. Germline-derived CDR1 and CDR2 are MDHEN and SYDVKM. The CDR3 sequence is 15 residues long.

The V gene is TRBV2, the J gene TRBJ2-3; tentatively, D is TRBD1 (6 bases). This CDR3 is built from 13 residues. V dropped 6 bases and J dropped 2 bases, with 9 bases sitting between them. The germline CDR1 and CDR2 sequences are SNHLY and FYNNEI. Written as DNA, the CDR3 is TGTGCCAGCAGAGCAGGGGTCACAGATACGCAGTATTTT. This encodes CASRAGVTDTQYF.

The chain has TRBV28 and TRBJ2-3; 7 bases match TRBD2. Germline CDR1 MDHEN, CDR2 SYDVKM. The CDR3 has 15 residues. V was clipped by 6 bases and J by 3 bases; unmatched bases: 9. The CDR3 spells CASSLEAGETDTQYF. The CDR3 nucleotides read TGTGCCAGCAGCCTCGAGGCGGGAGAGACAGATACGCAGTATTTT.

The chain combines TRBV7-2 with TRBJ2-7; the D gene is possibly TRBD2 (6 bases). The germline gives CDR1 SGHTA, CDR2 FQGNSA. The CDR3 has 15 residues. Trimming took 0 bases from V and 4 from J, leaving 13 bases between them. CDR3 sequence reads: CASSLAGGVVYEQYF. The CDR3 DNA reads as TGTGCCAGCAGCTTAGCTGGCGGGGTCGTGTACGAGCAGTACTTC.

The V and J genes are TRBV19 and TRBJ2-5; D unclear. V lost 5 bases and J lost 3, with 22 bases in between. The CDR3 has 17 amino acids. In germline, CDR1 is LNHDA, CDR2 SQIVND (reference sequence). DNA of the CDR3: TGTGCCAGTAGTTTCACGATCACGGGTACCCCTGAAGAGACCCAGTACTTC. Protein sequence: CASSFTITGTPEETQYF.

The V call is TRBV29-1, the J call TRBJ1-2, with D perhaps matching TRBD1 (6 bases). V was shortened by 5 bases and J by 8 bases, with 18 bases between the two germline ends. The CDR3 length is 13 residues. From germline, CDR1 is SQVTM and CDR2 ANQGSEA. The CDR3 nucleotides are TGCAGCGTTAACAGAAACAGGGCCTACGGCTACACCTTC. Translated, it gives CSVNRNRAYGYTF. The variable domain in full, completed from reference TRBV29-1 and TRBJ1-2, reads SAVISQKPSRDICQRGTSLTIQCQVDSQVTMMFWYRQQPGQSLTLIATANQGSEATYESGFVIDKFPISRPNLTFSTLTVSNMSPEDSSIYLCSVNRNRAYGYTFGSGTRLTVV.

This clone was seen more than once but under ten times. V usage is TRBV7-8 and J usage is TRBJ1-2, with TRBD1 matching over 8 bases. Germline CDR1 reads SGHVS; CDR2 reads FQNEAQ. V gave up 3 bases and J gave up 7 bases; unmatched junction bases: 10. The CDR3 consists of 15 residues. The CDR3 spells CASSFAPGGQSGYTF. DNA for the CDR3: TGTGCCAGCAGCTTCGCCCCAGGGGGCCAGTCTGGCTACACCTTC.

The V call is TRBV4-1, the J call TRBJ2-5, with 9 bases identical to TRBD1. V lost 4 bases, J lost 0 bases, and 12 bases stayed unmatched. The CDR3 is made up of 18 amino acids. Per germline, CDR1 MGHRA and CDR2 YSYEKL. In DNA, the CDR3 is TGCGCCAGCAGCCGCAGGGGCCAGACAGGGGGGGACCAAGAGACCCAGTACTTC. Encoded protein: CASSRRGQTGGDQETQYF.